The clone carrying this T cell receptor (beta chain) was picked up one time. The antigen is unknown. This sample stems from a study of shared clonotypes between healthy human individuals. In the naive CD8 group, cells lacked CD45RO and were positively selected for CCR7, so terminally differentiated effector memory CD45RA+ cells were left out. Profiling relied on immunoSEQ multiplex PCR, and the TCRdb table lists in-frame clones only, not all of them. Of roughly 2.1 million clones in the sample, about 93% were seen once. Germline CDR1 SEHNR, CDR2 FQNEAQ (reference sequence). The length of the CDR3 is 16 residues. Between the trimmed V and J ends, which lost 2 bases and 3 bases, there was a span of 16 bases. General study results and limits: Generally, naive subsets came out with larger estimated richness than memory subsets. Only blood samples were collected, and tissue repertoires likely differ. Clonotype sharing among the donors was expected to vary with sequencing depth. The rarefaction results pointed to incomplete sorted-subset sequencing despite large depth.

The TCR comes from a man aged 18 to 29 in good health. Some clones in this sample may be carry-over from other donors' samples. Sequencing was done on a sample of naive CD8+ T cells from PBMCs. The chain joins TRBV7-9 to TRBJ2-5; possibly TRBD1 for D (5 bases). CDR3 in DNA: TGTGCCAGCAGCTTATTGTGGTCGGGCAGGGAAGAGACCCAGTACTTC. This gives the protein CASSLLWSGREETQYF.